Listed below are T cell receptor beta chains from one sample, sequenced in a study of T cells in Graves' hyperthyroidism and ophthalmopathy. From the multiplex PCR reads, TCRdb called clonotypes with MiXCR, one entry per CDR3 protein. This sample has about 290,000 distinct CDR3 sequences, with roughly 15% found just once. The sequencing input was blood. The receptors derive from a woman between 45 and 65 years old with Graves' hyperthyroidism that later progressed to Graves' ophthalmopathy. Both conserved end residues are part of each CDR3. Each record gives: D gene, V gene, clone size, J gene, CDR3 protein, CDR3 DNA. The D gene is left open where the match is weak. Size values are once, few and many counts, or a class for expanded clones, and some rows have none.

>TRBD1|TRBV30|many|TRBJ1-2
CAWRQGSYGYTF
TGTGCCTGGAGACAGGGGAGCTATGGCTACACCTTC
>-|TRBV7-9|many|TRBJ2-1
CASSFRDFPYNEQFF
TGTGCCAGCAGCTTCCGGGACTTCCCCTACAATGAGCAGTTCTTC
>TRBD2|TRBV20-1|-|TRBJ2-1
CSASLSGRAGYNEQFF
TGCAGTGCTAGCCTTAGCGGGAGGGCTGGCTACAATGAGCAGTTCTTC
>-|TRBV5-1|-|TRBJ2-1
CASSLALGRDEQFF
TGCGCCAGCAGCTTGGCCCTGGGCCGGGATGAGCAGTTCTTC
>TRBD2|TRBV18|many|TRBJ2-1
CASSPLGLGHNEQFF
TGTGCCAGCTCACCACTGGGACTAGGACACAATGAGCAGTTCTTC
>TRBD1|TRBV27|-|TRBJ1-5
CASSLEGRGGQQPQHF
TGTGCCAGCAGTTTAGAGGGCAGGGGGGGGCAGCAGCCCCAGCATTTT
>-|TRBV5-1|many|TRBJ1-6
CASSPRGGLNPPLHF
TGCGCCAGCAGCCCAAGGGGAGGGTTGAATCCACCCCTCCACTTT
>-|TRBV18|-|TRBJ2-2
CASSWGISAGELFF
TGTGCCAGCTCATGGGGGATCAGCGCCGGGGAGCTGTTTTTT
>TRBD1|TRBV27|-|TRBJ1-2
CASGQGQGGYGYTF
TGTGCCAGCGGACAAGGACAGGGCGGCTATGGCTACACCTTC
>-|TRBV5-1|many|TRBJ1-1
CASSLWRGGTNTEAFF
TGCGCCAGCAGCTTGTGGAGGGGGGGGACTAACACTGAAGCTTTCTTT
>-|TRBV27|many|TRBJ2-7
CASSPLRGSGNEQYF
TGTGCCAGCAGTCCTCTGAGAGGTTCGGGGAACGAGCAGTACTTC
>-|TRBV19|-|TRBJ2-1
CASSIDASSEQFF
TGTGCCAGTAGTATAGATGCCTCTAGCGAGCAGTTCTTC
>TRBD1|TRBV12-3/TRBV12-4|many|TRBJ1-1
CASSSPGGQGSNLNTEAFF
TGTGCCAGCAGTTCCCCCGGGGGACAGGGGTCCAATCTGAACACTGAAGCTTTCTTT
>TRBD1|TRBV6-1|-|TRBJ1-1
CASSPGQGETTEAFF
TGTGCCAGCAGTCCCGGACAGGGGGAGACCACTGAAGCTTTCTTT
>-|TRBV28|many|TRBJ2-7
CASSRSRRLRIQSSYEQYF
TGTGCCAGCAGCCGAAGCCGGAGACTGCGAATTCAGAGCTCCTACGAGCAGTACTTC
>-|TRBV10-3|many|TRBJ2-1
CAISPNREQQFF
TGTGCCATCAGCCCCAACAGGGAACAGCAGTTCTTC
>TRBD2|TRBV20-1|-|TRBJ2-3
CSAQRSGEITDTQYF
TGCAGTGCTCAACGCAGCGGGGAGATCACAGATACGCAGTATTTT
>-|TRBV5-6|few|TRBJ1-5
CASSTGTALGIQHF
TGTGCCAGCAGCACAGGGACGGCCCTGGGAATCCAGCATTTT
>TRBD2|TRBV20-1|many|TRBJ2-3
CSAATSGRVTDTQYF
TGCAGTGCAGCGACTAGCGGGAGAGTAACAGATACGCAGTATTTT
>TRBD2|TRBV2|-|TRBJ2-5
CASSDRGGQETQYF
TGTGCCAGCAGTGACCGGGGAGGGCAAGAGACCCAGTACTTC
>TRBD2|TRBV20-1|many|TRBJ2-7
CSANNPAGSRVYEQYF
TGCAGTGCTAACAACCCAGCGGGGAGTAGGGTATACGAGCAGTACTTC
>TRBD2|TRBV2|many|TRBJ2-7
CASRGLAGAGEQYF
TGTGCCAGCAGGGGACTAGCGGGAGCTGGCGAGCAGTACTTC
>-|TRBV5-6|many|TRBJ2-4
CASSPGAKNIQYF
TGTGCCAGCAGCCCTGGAGCCAAAAACATTCAGTACTTC
>-|TRBV4-1|-|TRBJ2-6
CASSQGTANSGANVLTF
TGCGCCAGCAGCCAAGGGACAGCCAACTCTGGGGCCAACGTCCTGACTTTC
>TRBD2|TRBV6-1|many|TRBJ2-3
CASRSLAGGQDTQYF
TGTGCCAGCAGATCGTTAGCGGGAGGGCAAGATACGCAGTATTTT
>TRBD1|TRBV18|many|TRBJ1-5
CASSRRGLGNQPQHF
TGTGCCAGCTCACGGAGGGGGCTTGGCAATCAGCCCCAGCATTTT
>-|TRBV15|few|TRBJ2-2
CATSRAAGELFF
TGTGCCACCAGCAGAGCGGCCGGGGAGCTGTTTTTT
>-|TRBV27|few|TRBJ2-6
CASSPRQILSGANVLTF
TGTGCCAGCAGTCCCCGACAGATTCTCTCTGGGGCCAACGTCCTGACTTTC
>-|TRBV15|-|TRBJ2-7
CATSRDRYYEQYF
TGTGCCACCAGCAGGGACAGATACTACGAGCAGTACTTC
>-|TRBV7-9|-|TRBJ2-1
CASNLDSSYNEQFF
TGTGCCAGCAACTTGGACAGCTCCTACAATGAGCAGTTCTTC
>TRBD2|TRBV18|many|TRBJ2-7
CASSPNGRAYEQYF
TGTGCCAGCTCACCAAACGGGAGGGCCTACGAGCAGTACTTC
>TRBD1|TRBV9|many|TRBJ1-2
CASSVAPDRANYGYTF
TGTGCCAGCAGCGTAGCTCCTGACAGGGCAAACTATGGCTACACCTTC
>-|TRBV9|-|TRBJ2-1
CASSPSGGGVPYNEQFF
TGTGCCAGCAGCCCATCCGGAGGAGGGGTCCCCTACAATGAGCAGTTCTTC
>TRBD2|TRBV20-1|-|TRBJ2-3
CSAPPASGRARTDTQYF
TGCAGTGCCCCCCCCGCTAGCGGGAGGGCCCGCACAGATACGCAGTATTTT
>TRBD2|TRBV14|few|TRBJ2-1
CASSQDRLAGESGEQFF
TGTGCCAGCAGCCAAGATAGACTAGCGGGAGAGAGTGGTGAGCAGTTCTTC
>-|TRBV9|many|TRBJ2-3
CASSVEQAVTDTQYF
TGTGCCAGCAGCGTAGAGCAAGCCGTCACAGATACGCAGTATTTT
>TRBD1|TRBV19|-|TRBJ1-5
CASSPTGRDHQPQHF
TGTGCCAGTAGTCCGACAGGGCGGGACCACCAGCCCCAGCATTTT
>TRBD2|TRBV30|few|TRBJ2-1
CALDWGGGNEQFF
TGTGCCTTAGACTGGGGGGGGGGGAATGAGCAGTTCTTC
>-|TRBV3-1|many|TRBJ2-7
CASGGLNRGSRSSYEQYF
TGTGCCAGCGGTGGACTGAACCGGGGGAGTCGTAGCTCCTACGAGCAGTACTTC
>-|TRBV10-2|many|TRBJ2-7
CASSEWTPSQSSYEQYF
TGCGCCAGCAGTGAGTGGACCCCATCGCAGAGCTCCTACGAGCAGTACTTC
>-|TRBV10-2|many|TRBJ2-1
CASISDTYNEQFF
TGCGCCAGCATTAGCGACACCTACAATGAGCAGTTCTTC
>-|TRBV15|many|TRBJ1-5
CATSSRADQPQHF
TGTGCCACCAGTTCCAGGGCAGATCAGCCCCAGCATTTT
>TRBD2|TRBV20-1|large|TRBJ2-1
CSASPLGAGGVYNEQFF
TGCAGTGCTAGCCCTCTAGGAGCGGGAGGGGTATACAATGAGCAGTTCTTC
>-|TRBV28|many|TRBJ2-1
CASSLWGLGLNEQFF
TGTGCCAGCAGTCTCTGGGGGCTTGGCCTCAATGAGCAGTTCTTC
>TRBD1|TRBV28|many|TRBJ1-3
CASSAGTGVNSGNTIYF
TGTGCCAGCAGTGCCGGGACAGGGGTTAACTCTGGAAACACCATATATTTT